There are a few counts of the clone carrying this TCR beta chain. Its antigen is undetermined. TCRdb independently ran MiXCR on the RT-PCR reads; one entry per CDR3 protein. The sample records about 780,000 distinct CDR3 sequences, roughly 20% being singletons. The source of the sample is a study of response to subunit inactivated influenza vaccine. Points from the study as a whole: New T cells are recruited in small numbers by each seasonal influenza vaccination, according to the authors' suggestion.

The receptor was isolated from a man over 45 who received an inactivated influenza vaccine. Sample: PBMCs from blood, taken roughly 5 days after vaccination.

In DNA form, the CDR3 reads TGTGCCAGCAGTTCGGGACAGATGATGAACACTGAAGCTTTCTTT. It translates to CASSSGQMMNTEAFF. This chain uses TRBV27 with TRBJ1-1, with 7 bases identical to TRBD1. V shed 4 bases, J shed 0 bases, and the junction held 5 bases outside the gene matches. The germline V gene encodes CDR1 MNHEY and CDR2 SMNVEV (reference sequence). This CDR3 contains 15 residues.